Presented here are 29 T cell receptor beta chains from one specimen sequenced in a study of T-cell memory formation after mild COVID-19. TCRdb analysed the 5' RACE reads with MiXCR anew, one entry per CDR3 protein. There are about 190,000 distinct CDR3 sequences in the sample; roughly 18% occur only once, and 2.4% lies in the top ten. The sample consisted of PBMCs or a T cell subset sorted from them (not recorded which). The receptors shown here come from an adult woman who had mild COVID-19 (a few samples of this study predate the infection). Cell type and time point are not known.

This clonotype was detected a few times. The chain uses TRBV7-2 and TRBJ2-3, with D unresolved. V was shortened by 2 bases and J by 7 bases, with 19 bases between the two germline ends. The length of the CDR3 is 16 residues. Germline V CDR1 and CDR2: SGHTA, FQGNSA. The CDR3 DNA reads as TGTGCCAGCAGCTTAAGTCGGGTAGCCGCCGTGTATACGCAGTATTTT. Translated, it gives CASSLSRVAAVYTQYF.

The CDR3 region is CASSEFTSTNYGYTF. The CDR3, as DNA: TGTGCCAGCAGTGAATTTACATCAACTAACTATGGCTACACCTTC. The rearrangement links TRBV6-1 to TRBJ1-2; no clear D gene. Germline-derived CDR1 and CDR2 are MNHNS and SASEGT. Trimming took off 2 bases at V and 0 bases at J, with 10 bases between the two ends. The CDR3 extends over 15 amino acids.

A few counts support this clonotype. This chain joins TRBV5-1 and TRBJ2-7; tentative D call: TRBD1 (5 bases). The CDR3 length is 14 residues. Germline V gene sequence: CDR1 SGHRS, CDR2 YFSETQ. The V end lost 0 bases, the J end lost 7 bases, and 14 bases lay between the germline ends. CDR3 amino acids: CASSLEIGAREQYF. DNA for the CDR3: TGCGCCAGCAGCTTGGAGATAGGGGCGAGGGAGCAGTACTTC. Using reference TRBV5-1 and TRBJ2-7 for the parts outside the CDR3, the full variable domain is KAGVTQTPRYLIKTRGQQVTLSCSPISGHRSVSWYQQTPGQGLQFLFEYFSETQRNKGNFPGRFSGRQFSNSRSEMNVSTLELGDSALYLCASSLEIGAREQYFGPGTRLTVT.

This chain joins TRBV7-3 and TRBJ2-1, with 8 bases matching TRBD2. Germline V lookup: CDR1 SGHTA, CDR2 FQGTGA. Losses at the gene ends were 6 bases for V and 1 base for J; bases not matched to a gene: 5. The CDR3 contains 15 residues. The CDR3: CASRSGGRSYNEQFF. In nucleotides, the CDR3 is TGTGCCAGCAGGTCGGGGGGGCGGTCCTACAATGAGCAGTTCTTC.

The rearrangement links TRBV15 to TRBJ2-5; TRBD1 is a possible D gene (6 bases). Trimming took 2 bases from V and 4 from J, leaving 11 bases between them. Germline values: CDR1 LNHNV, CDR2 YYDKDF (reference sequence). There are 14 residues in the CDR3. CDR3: CATSRTGWGETQYF. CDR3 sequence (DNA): TGTGCCACCAGCAGAACAGGGTGGGGAGAGACCCAGTACTTC.

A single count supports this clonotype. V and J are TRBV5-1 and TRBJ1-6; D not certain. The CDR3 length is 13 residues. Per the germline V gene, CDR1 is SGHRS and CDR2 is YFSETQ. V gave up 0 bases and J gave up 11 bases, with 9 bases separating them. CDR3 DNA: TGCGCCAGCAGCTTGGGAGATCAGGCACCCCTCCACTTT. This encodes CASSLGDQAPLHF.

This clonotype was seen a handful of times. Written as DNA, the CDR3 is TGTGCCAGCAGCTACGGACAGCCGGGGGGGCAAGAGACCCAGTACTTC. Translation: CASSYGQPGGQETQYF. The chain uses TRBV7-3 and TRBJ2-5, with 8 nucleotides matching TRBD2. The junction had 9 bases not matched to a gene; V was cut back by 4 bases and J by 2 bases. Germline values: CDR1 SGHTA, CDR2 FQGTGA. The CDR3 loop spans 16 amino acids.

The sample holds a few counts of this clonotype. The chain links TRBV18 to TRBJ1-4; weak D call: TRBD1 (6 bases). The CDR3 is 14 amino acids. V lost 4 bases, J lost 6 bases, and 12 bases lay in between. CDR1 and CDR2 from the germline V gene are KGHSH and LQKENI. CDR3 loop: CASSRGTRDEKLFF. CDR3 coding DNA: TGTGCCAGCTCACGGGGGACAAGAGATGAAAAACTGTTTTTT.

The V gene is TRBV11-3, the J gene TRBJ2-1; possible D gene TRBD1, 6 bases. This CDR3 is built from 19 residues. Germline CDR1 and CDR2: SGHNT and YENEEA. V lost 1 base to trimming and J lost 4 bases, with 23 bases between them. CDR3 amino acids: CASSLVGVWGQADYNEQFF. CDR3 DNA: TGTGCCAGCAGCTTAGTAGGGGTCTGGGGGCAAGCGGATTACAATGAGCAGTTCTTC.

The DNA of the CDR3 is TGCGCCAGCAGCTCGGGCGGGACAGCCGAAAAGCAGCAGTTCTTC. Protein sequence: CASSSGGTAEKQQFF. The chain has TRBV5-1 and TRBJ2-1; a possible D gene is TRBD1 (7 bases). The CDR3 has 15 amino acids. CDR1 and CDR2 from the germline V gene are SGHRS and YFSETQ. V was cut by 3 bases and J by 11 bases, with 21 bases left in between.

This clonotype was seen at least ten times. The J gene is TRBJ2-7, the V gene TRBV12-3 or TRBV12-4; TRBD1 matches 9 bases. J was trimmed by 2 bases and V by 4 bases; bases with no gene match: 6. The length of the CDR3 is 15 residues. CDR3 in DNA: TGTGCCAGCAGTTACTCCGGGACAGGGCCCTACGAGCAGTACTTC. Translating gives CASSYSGTGPYEQYF.

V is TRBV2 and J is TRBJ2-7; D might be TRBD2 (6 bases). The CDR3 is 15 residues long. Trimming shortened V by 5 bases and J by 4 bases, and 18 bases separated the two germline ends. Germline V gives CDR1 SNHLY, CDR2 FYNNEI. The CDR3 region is CASSHLASHPYEQYF. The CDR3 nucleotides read TGTGCCAGCAGTCATCTAGCGTCACACCCTTACGAGCAGTACTTC. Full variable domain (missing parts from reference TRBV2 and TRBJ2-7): EPEVTQTPSHQVTQMGQEVILRCVPISNHLYFYWYRQILGQKVEFLVSFYNNEISEKSEIFDDQFSVERPDGSNFTLKIRSTKLEDSAMYFCASSHLASHPYEQYFGPGTRLTVT.

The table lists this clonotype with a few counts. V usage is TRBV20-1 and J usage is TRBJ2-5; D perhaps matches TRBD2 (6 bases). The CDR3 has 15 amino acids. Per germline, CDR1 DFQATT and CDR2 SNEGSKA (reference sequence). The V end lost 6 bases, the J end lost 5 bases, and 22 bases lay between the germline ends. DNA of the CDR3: TGCAGTGCGGAGGGAAGGACTCTGCTTCCGGAGACCCAGTACTTC. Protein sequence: CSAEGRTLLPETQYF.

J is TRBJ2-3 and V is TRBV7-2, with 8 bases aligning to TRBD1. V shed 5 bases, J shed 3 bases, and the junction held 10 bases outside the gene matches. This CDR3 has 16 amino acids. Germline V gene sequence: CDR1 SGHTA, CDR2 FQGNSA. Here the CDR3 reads CASSTQGAGLTDTQYF. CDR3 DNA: TGTGCCAGCAGCACCCAGGGGGCGGGATTGACAGATACGCAGTATTTT.

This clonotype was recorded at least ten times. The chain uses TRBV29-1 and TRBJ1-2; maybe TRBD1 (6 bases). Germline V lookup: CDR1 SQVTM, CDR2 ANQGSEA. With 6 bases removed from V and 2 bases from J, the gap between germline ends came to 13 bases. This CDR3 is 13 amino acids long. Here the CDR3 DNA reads TGCAGCGTCATCGGGGACACAAACTATGGCTACACCTTC. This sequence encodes CSVIGDTNYGYTF.

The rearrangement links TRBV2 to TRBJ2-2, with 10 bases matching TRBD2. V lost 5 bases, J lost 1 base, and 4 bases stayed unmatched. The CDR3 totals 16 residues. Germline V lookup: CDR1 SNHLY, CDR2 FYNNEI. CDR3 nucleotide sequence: TGTGCCAGCAGTCTGGGACTAGCGAGGAACACCGGGGAGCTGTTTTTT. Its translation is CASSLGLARNTGELFF.

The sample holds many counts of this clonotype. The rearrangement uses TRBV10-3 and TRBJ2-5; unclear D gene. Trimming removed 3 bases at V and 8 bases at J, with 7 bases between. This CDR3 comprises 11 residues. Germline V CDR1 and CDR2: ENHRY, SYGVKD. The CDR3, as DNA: TGTGCCATCAGTGAAACTACAACCCAGTACTTC. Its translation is CAISETTTQYF.

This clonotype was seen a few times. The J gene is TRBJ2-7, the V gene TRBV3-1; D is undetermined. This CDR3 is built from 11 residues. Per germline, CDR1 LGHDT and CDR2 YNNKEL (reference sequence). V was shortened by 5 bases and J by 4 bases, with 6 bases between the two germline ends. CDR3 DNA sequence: TGTGCCAGCAGCACCCCATACGAGCAGTACTTC. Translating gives CASSTPYEQYF.

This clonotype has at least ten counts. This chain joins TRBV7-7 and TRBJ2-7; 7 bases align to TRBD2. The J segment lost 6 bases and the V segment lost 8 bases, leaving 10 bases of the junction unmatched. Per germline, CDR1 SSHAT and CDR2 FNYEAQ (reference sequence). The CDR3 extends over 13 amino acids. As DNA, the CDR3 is TGTGCCAGCTCGCCAGGGACTACCAGCGAGCAGTACTTC. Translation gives CASSPGTTSEQYF.

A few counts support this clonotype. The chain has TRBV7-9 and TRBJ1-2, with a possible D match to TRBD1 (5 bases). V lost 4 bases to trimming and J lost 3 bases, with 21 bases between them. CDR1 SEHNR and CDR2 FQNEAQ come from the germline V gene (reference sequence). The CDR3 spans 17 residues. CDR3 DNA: TGTGCCAGCAGCTCCTTCCCAGAACCCGACAGCGACTATGGCTACACCTTC. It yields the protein CASSSFPEPDSDYGYTF.

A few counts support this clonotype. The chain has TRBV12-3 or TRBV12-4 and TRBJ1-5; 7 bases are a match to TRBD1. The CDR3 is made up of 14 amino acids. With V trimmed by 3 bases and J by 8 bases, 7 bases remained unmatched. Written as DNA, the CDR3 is TGTGCCAGCAGTTTGCACAGGGGAAGGGAGCCCCAGCATTTT. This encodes CASSLHRGREPQHF.

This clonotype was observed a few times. CDR3 region: CASKTQGGNTIYF. DNA for the CDR3: TGTGCCAGCAAGACACAGGGGGGAAACACCATATATTTT. The chain joins TRBV6-1 to TRBJ1-3; 7 positions match TRBD1. V was pared by 7 bases and J by 4 bases, with 4 bases of the junction left unmatched. This CDR3 comprises 13 residues. Germline assignment: CDR1 MNHNS and CDR2 SASEGT.

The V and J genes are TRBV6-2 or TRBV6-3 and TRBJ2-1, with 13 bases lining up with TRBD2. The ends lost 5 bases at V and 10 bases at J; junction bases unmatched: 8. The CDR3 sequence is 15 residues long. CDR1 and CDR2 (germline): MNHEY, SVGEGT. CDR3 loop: CASSPLAGGRGEQFF. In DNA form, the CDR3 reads TGTGCCAGCAGTCCACTAGCGGGGGGGCGAGGGGAGCAGTTCTTC.

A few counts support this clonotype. CDR3 in DNA: TGCGCCAGCAGCCAAGCAGAGGCCCGGGCGTCCGAGCAGTACTTC. This gives the protein CASSQAEARASEQYF. The chain carries TRBV4-1 and TRBJ2-7; D call uncertain. The V and J ends lost 1 base and 6 bases respectively, with 16 bases between them. CDR3 length: 15 residues. Looked up from germline, CDR1 is MGHRA and CDR2 is YSYEKL.

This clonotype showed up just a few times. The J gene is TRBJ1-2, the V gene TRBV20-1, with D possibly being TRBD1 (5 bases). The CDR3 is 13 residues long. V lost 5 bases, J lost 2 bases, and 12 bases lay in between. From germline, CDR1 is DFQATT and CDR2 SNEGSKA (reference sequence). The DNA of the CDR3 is TGCAGTGCTCTGGGGGGGGACAACTATGGCTACACCTTC. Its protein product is CSALGGDNYGYTF.

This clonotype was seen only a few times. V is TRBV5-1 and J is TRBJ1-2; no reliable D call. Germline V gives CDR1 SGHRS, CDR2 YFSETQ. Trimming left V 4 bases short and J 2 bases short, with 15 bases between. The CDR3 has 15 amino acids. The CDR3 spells CASSPPTSSNYGYTF. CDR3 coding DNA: TGCGCCAGCAGCCCACCGACGAGTTCGAACTATGGCTACACCTTC.

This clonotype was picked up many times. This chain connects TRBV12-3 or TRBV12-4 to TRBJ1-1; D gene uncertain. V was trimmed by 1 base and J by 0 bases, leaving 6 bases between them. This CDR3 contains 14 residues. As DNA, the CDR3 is TGTGCCAGCAGTTTAGGTACGGTGAACACTGAAGCTTTCTTT. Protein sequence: CASSLGTVNTEAFF.

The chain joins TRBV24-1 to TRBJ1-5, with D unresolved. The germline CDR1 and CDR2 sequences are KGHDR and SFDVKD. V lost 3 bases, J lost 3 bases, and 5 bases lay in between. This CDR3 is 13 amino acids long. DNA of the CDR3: TGTGCCACCAGTGATGGGAACAATCAGCCCCAGCATTTT. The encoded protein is CATSDGNNQPQHF.

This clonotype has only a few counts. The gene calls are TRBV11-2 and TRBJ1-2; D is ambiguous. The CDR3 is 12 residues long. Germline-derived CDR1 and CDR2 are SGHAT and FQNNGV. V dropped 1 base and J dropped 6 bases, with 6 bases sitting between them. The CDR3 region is CASSLGLDGYTF. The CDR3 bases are TGTGCCAGCAGCTTAGGCCTGGATGGCTACACCTTC.